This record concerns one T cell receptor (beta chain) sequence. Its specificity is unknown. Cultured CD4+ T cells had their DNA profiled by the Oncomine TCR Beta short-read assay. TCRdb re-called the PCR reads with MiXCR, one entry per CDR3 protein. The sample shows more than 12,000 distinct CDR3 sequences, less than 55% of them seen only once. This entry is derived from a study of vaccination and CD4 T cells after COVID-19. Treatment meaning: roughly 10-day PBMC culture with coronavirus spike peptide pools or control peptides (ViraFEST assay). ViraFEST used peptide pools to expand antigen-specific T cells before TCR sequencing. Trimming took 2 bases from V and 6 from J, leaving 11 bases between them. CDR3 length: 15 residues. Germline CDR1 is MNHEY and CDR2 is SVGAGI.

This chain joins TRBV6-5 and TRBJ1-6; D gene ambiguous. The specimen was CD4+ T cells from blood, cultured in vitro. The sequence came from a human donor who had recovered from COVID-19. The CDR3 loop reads CASSYRGRRNSPLHF. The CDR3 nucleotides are TGTGCCAGCAGTTACCGAGGCCGGCGTAATTCACCCCTCCACTTT.